This T cell receptor (beta chain) was sequenced for a study of OX40 agonist ivuxolimab in advanced cancers. Across the whole study: Patients received ivuxolimab, an intravenous treatment, every 2 weeks at 0.01 to 10 mg/kg.

Trimming cost V 2 bases and J 4 bases; bases outside gene matches: 5. CDR1 SGHNT and CDR2 YYREEE come from the germline V gene (reference sequence). The CDR3 contains 16 residues. Profiled with immunoSEQ multiplex PCR; TCRdb holds only in-frame clones, not every one. The sample shows some 51,000 clones, around 77% of them seen only once. V is TRBV5-4 and J is TRBJ2-1, with TRBD2 identical over 11 bases. Sequences were derived from CD4+ or CD8+ T cells sorted from blood, sampled in a trial of the OX40 agonist ivuxolimab. The sequence derives from an adult with an advanced solid tumor such as melanoma, head and neck, liver or kidney cancer. Here the CDR3 DNA reads TGTGCCAGCAGCTTTCCCCTAGCGGGAGGTTACAATGAGCAGTTCTTC. This encodes CASSFPLAGGYNEQFF. The whole variable domain, remainder taken from reference TRBV5-4 and TRBJ2-1, is ETGVTQSPTHLIKTRGQQVTLRCSSQSGHNTVSWYQQALGQGPQFIFQYYREEENGRGNFPPRFSGLQFPNYSSELNVNALELDDSALYLCASSFPLAGGYNEQFFGPGTRLTVL.